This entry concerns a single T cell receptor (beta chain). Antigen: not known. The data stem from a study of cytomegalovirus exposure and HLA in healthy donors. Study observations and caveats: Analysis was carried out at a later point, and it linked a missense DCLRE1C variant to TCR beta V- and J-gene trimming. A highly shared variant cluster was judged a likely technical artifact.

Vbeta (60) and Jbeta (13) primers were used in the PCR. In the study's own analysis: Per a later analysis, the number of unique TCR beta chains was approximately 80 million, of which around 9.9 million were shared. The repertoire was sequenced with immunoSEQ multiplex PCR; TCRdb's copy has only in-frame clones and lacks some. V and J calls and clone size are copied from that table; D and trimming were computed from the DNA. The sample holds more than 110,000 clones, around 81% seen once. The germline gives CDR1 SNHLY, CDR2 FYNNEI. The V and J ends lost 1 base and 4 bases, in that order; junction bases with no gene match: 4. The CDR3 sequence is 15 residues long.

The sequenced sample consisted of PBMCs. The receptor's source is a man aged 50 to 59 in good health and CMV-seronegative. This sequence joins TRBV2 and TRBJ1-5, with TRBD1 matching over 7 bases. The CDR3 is CASSEEAGGNQPQHF. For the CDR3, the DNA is TGTGCCAGCAGTGAAGAGGCAGGGGGTAATCAGCCCCAGCATTTT.